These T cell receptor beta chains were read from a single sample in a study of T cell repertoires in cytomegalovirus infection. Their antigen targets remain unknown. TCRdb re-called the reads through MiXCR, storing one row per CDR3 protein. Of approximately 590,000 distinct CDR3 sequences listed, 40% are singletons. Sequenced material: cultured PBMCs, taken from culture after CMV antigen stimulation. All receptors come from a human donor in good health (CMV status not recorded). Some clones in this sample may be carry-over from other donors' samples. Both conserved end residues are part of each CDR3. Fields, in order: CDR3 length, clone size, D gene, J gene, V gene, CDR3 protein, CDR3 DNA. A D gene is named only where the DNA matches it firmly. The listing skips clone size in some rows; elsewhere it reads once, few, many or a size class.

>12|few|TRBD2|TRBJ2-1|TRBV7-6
CASSYGGGGQFF
TGTGCCAGCAGCTACGGCGGGGGGGGGCAGTTCTTC
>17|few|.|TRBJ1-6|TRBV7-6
CASSLASSGTANSPLHF
TGTGCCAGCAGCTTAGCTTCCTCCGGGACGGCAAATTCACCCCTCCACTTT
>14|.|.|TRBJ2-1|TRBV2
CASLDRRSYNEQFF
TGTGCCAGCTTGGACAGACGCTCCTACAATGAGCAGTTCTTC
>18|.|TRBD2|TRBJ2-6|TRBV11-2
CASSLLAGGLSGANVLTF
TGTGCCAGCAGCTTATTAGCGGGAGGGCTCTCTGGGGCCAACGTCCTGACTTTC
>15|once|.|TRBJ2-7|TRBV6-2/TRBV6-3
CASSYSRGQLYEQYF
TGTGCCAGCAGTTACTCCCGAGGACAGCTCTACGAGCAGTACTTC
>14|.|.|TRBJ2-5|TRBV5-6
CASSLGTRQETQYF
TGTGCCAGCAGTCTCGGGACAAGGCAAGAGACCCAGTACTTC
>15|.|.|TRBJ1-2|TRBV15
CATSGGGAWIYGYTF
TGTGCCACCAGCGGGGGTGGGGCCTGGATCTATGGCTACACCTTC
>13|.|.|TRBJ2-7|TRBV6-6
CASSKWERDEQYF
TGTGCCAGCAGTAAGTGGGAGCGGGACGAGCAGTACTTC
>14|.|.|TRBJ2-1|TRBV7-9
CASSPADLLYEQFF
TGTGCCAGCAGCCCAGCGGACCTTCTTTATGAGCAGTTCTTC
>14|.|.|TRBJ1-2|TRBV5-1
CASSLDWSRDGYTF
TGCGCCAGCAGCTTGGATTGGTCCCGGGATGGCTACACCTTC
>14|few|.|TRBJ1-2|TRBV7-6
CASSLEVSFYGYTF
TGTGCCAGCAGCTTAGAGGTATCCTTTTATGGCTACACCTTC
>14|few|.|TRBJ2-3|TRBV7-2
CASSPSIATDTQYF
TGTGCCAGCAGCCCGAGTATCGCCACAGATACGCAGTATTTT
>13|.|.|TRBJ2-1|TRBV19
CASMGTPFLEQFF
TGTGCCAGTATGGGGACGCCTTTTCTTGAGCAGTTCTTC
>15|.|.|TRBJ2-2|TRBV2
CASTPGHLNTGELFF
TGTGCCAGCACTCCGGGACACCTGAACACCGGGGAGCTGTTTTTT
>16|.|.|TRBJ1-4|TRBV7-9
CASSPGRGRGNEKLFF
TGTGCCAGCAGCCCAGGGAGGGGCAGGGGTAATGAAAAACTGTTTTTT
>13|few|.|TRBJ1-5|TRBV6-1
CASSPGWEQPQHF
TGTGCCAGCAGTCCCGGTTGGGAACAGCCCCAGCATTTT
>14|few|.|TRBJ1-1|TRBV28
CASSSLRDRDEAFF
TGTGCCAGCAGTTCCCTTCGGGACCGTGACGAAGCTTTCTTT
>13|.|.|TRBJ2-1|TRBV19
CASSIRSLSEQFF
TGTGCCAGTAGTATAAGGTCTCTCAGTGAGCAGTTCTTC
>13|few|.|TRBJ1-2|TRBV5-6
CASTSGANYGYTF
TGTGCCAGCACTTCGGGGGCTAACTATGGCTACACCTTC
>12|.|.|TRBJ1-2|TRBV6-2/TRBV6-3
CASGDRAAGYTF
TGTGCCAGCGGCGACAGAGCGGCGGGCTACACCTTC
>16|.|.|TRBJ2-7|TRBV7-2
CACSLGLFGLRREQYF
TGTGCCTGCAGCTTAGGATTATTTGGGCTCCGGCGGGAGCAGTACTTC
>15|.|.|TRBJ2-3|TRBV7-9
CASNPRAGRTDTQYF
TGTGCCAGCAACCCCCGGGCAGGGCGCACAGATACGCAGTATTTT
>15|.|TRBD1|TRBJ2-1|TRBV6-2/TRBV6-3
CASSYIRDRGQEQFF
TGTGCCAGCAGTTACATCCGGGACAGGGGGCAAGAGCAGTTCTTC
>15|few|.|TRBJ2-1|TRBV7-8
CASRPRGGAKNEQFF
TGTGCCAGCAGACCAAGAGGGGGGGCTAAAAATGAGCAGTTCTTC
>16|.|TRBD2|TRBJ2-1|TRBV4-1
CASSQDLGGGALGEFF
TGTGCCAGCAGCCAAGATCTGGGCGGGGGGGCCCTCGGAGAGTTCTTC
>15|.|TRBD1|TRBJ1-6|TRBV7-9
CASSSGTGLGSPLHF
TGTGCCAGCAGCTCCGGGACAGGATTAGGGTCACCCCTCCACTTT
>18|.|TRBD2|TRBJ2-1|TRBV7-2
CASSWGSGLAGLYNEQFF
TGTGCCAGCAGCTGGGGGTCGGGACTAGCGGGTCTATACAATGAGCAGTTCTTC
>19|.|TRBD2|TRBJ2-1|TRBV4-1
CASSHPGGLAGPLSDEQFF
TGCGCCAGCAGCCATCCAGGGGGACTAGCGGGACCTTTGAGCGATGAGCAGTTCTTC
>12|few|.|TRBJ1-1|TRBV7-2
CASSFWGAEAFF
TGTGCCAGCAGCTTTTGGGGGGCTGAAGCTTTCTTT
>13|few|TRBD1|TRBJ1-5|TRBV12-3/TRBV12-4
CASSDRAKQPQHF
TGTGCCAGCAGCGACAGGGCGAAACAGCCCCAGCATTTT
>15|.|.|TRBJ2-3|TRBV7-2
CASSFSGPSTDTQYF
TGTGCCAGCAGCTTCAGCGGACCTAGCACAGATACGCAGTATTTT
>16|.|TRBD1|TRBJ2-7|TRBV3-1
CASSPTGDAYSYEQYF
TGTGCCAGCAGCCCCACAGGGGACGCCTACTCCTACGAGCAGTACTTC
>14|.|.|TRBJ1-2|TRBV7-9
CASSLESDVLGYTF
TGTGCCAGCAGCTTGGAGTCGGACGTCCTTGGCTACACCTTC
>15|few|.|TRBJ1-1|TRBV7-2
CASSLWGQGNTEAFF
TGTGCCAGCAGCTTATGGGGCCAGGGGAACACTGAAGCTTTCTTT
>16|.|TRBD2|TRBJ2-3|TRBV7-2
CASSLRLAGASDTQYF
TGTGCCAGCAGCTTACGGCTAGCGGGGGCGTCAGATACGCAGTATTTT
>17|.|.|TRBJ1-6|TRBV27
CASSLWPGPSYNSPLHF
TGTGCCAGCAGTTTATGGCCCGGGCCATCCTATAATTCACCCCTCCACTTT
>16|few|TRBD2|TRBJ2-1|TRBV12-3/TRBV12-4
CASSFSTSGGYNEQFF
TGTGCCAGCAGCTTCTCGACTAGCGGGGGGTACAATGAGCAGTTCTTC
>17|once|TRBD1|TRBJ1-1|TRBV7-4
CASSSTPGTGYSAEAFF
TGTGCCAGCAGCTCCACGCCCGGGACAGGGTATTCCGCTGAAGCTTTCTTT
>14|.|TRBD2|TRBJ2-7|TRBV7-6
CASSFQRGTYEQYF
TGTGCCAGCAGCTTTCAGCGGGGCACCTACGAGCAGTACTTC
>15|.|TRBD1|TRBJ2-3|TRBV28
CASRTLGQGTDTQYF
TGTGCCAGCAGAACGCTGGGACAGGGTACAGATACGCAGTATTTT
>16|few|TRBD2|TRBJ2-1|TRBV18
CASSTRTSGDYNEQFF
TGTGCCAGCTCGACCCGAACTAGCGGGGACTACAATGAGCAGTTCTTC
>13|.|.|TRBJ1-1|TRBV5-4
CASESQGNTEAFF
TGTGCCAGCGAATCTCAAGGGAACACTGAAGCTTTCTTT
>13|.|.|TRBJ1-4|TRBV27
CASSLLQGAKLFF
TGTGCCAGCAGTTTACTACAGGGTGCCAAACTGTTTTTT
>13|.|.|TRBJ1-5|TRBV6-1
CASSAARNQPQHF
TGTGCCAGCTCGGCGGCACGCAATCAGCCCCAGCATTTT
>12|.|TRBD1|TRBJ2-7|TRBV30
CAWTDRGYEQYF
TGTGCCTGGACCGACAGGGGTTACGAGCAGTACTTC
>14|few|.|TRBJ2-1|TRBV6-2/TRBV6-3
CASSYGTPPDEQFF
TGTGCCAGCAGTTACGGTACCCCTCCGGATGAGCAGTTCTTC
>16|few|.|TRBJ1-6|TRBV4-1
CASSQDPKVFNSPLHF
TGCGCCAGCAGCCAAGATCCGAAGGTTTTTAATTCACCCCTCCACTTT
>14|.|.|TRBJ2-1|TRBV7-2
CASSGVSSYNEQFF
TGTGCCAGCAGCGGCGTCTCCTCCTACAATGAGCAGTTCTTC
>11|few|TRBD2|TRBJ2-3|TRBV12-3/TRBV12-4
CASSLAGAGYF
TGTGCCAGCAGCCTAGCGGGGGCGGGGTATTTT
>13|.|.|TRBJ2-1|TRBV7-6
CASTDGAPNEQFF
TGTGCCAGCACCGACGGGGCTCCCAATGAGCAGTTCTTC
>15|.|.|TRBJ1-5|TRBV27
CASSLLGVSNQPQHF
TGTGCCAGCAGTTTATTGGGAGTTAGCAATCAGCCCCAGCATTTT
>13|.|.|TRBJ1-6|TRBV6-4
CASRGRCVSPLHF
TGTGCCAGCAGAGGGAGGTGTGTCTCACCCCTCCACTTT